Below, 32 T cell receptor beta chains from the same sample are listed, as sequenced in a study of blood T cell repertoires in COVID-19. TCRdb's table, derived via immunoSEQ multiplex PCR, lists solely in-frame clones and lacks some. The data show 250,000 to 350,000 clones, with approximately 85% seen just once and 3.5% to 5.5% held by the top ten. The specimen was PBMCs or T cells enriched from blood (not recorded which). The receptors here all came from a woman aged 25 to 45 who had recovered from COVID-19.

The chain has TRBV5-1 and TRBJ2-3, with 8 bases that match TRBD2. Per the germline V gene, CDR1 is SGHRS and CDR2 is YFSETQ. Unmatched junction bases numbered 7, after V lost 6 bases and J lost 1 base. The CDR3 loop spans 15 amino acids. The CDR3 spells CASKGGTRGTDTQYF. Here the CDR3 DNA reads TGCGCCAGCAAGGGAGGGACTAGGGGCACAGATACGCAGTATTTT.

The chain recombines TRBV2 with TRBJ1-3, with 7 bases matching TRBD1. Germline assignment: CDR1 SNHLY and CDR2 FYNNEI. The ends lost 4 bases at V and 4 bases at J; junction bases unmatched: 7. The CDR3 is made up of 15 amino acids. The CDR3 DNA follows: TGTGCCAGCAGTGTAAAGGGGGCAACGGGAAACACCATATATTTT. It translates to CASSVKGATGNTIYF.

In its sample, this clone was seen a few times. The CDR3 reads CASSLGDTGGAETQYF. For the CDR3, the DNA is TGTGCCAGCAGCTTAGGGGACACAGGGGGCGCGGAGACCCAGTACTTC. This chain links TRBV27 with TRBJ2-5; 9 bases line up with TRBD1. This CDR3 has 16 amino acids. CDR1 is MNHEY, CDR2 SMNVEV, per germline (reference sequence). Germline trimming cut 6 bases from V and 5 bases from J; bases unmatched to any gene: 13.

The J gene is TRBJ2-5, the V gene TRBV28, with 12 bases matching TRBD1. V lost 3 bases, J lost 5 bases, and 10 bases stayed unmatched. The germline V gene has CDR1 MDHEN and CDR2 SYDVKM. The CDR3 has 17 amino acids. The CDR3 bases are TGTGCCAGCAGTTTCACCCCCGGGACAGGGGGCTCCGAGACCCAGTACTTC. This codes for CASSFTPGTGGSETQYF.

CDR3 residues: CASHTGGPSGYTF. The CDR3 DNA is TGTGCCTCTCATACCGGGGGGCCTAGTGGCTACACCTTC. The chain couples TRBV7-9 to TRBJ1-2, with D maybe TRBD1 (6 bases). Trimming cost V 11 bases and J 7 bases, with 20 bases left between them. CDR3 length: 13 amino acids. The germline CDR1 and CDR2 sequences are SEHNR and FQNEAQ (reference sequence).

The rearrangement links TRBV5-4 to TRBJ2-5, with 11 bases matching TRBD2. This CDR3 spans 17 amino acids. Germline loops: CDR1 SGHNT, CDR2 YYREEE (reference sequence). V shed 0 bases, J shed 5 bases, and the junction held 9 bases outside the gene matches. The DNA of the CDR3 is TGTGCCAGCAGCTTGGGAGGTAGCGGGGGGGCCGGGGAGACCCAGTACTTC. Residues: CASSLGGSGGAGETQYF. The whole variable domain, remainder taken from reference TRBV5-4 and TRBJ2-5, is ETGVTQSPTHLIKTRGQQVTLRCSSQSGHNTVSWYQQALGQGPQFIFQYYREEENGRGNFPPRFSGLQFPNYSSELNVNALELDDSALYLCASSLGGSGGAGETQYFGPGTRLLVL.

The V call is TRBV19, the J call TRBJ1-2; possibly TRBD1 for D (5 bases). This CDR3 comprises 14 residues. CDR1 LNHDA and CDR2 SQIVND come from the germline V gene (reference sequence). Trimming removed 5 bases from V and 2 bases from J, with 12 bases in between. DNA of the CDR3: TGTGCCAGTAGTGAGTATAGACAGAACTATGGCTACACCTTC. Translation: CASSEYRQNYGYTF.

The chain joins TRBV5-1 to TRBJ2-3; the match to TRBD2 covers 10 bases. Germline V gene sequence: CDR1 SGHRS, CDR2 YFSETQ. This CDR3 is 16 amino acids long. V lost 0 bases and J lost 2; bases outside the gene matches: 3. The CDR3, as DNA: TGCGCCAGCAGCTTGGGTGGACTAGCGGTCACAGATACGCAGTATTTT. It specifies CASSLGGLAVTDTQYF. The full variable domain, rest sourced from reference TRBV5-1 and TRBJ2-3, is KAGVTQTPRYLIKTRGQQVTLSCSPISGHRSVSWYQQTPGQGLQFLFEYFSETQRNKGNFPGRFSGRQFSNSRSEMNVSTLELGDSALYLCASSLGGLAVTDTQYFGPGTRLTVL.

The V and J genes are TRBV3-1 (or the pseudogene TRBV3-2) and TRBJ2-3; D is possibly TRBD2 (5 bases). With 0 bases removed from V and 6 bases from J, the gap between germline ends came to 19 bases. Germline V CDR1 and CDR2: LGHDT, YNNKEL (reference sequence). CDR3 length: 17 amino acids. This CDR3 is CASSQEIVLAGSDTQYF. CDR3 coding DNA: TGTGCCAGCAGCCAAGAAATCGTGCTAGCTGGATCTGATACGCAGTATTTT.

The CDR3 sequence is CASSHGTGFGGYTF. CDR3 nucleotides: TGTGCCAGCAGCCACGGAACAGGGTTCGGTGGCTACACCTTC. The chain employs TRBV3-1 (or the pseudogene TRBV3-2) and TRBJ1-2; perhaps TRBD1 as D (6 bases). CDR3 length: 14 residues. Germline V gene lookup returns CDR1 LGHDT and CDR2 YNNKEL (reference sequence). V was cut by 3 bases and J by 7 bases, with 15 bases left in between.

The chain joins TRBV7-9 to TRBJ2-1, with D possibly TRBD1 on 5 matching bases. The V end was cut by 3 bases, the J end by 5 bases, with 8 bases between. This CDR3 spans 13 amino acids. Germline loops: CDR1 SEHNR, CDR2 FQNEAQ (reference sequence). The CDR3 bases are TGTGCCAGCAGCTTTCAGGGTGACAATGAGCAGTTCTTC. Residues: CASSFQGDNEQFF. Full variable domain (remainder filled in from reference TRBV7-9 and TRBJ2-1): DTGVSQNPRHKITKRGQNVTFRCDPISEHNRLYWYRQTLGQGPEFLTYFQNEAQLEKSRLLSDRFSAERPKGSFSTLEIQRTEQGDSAMYLCASSFQGDNEQFFGPGTRLTVL.

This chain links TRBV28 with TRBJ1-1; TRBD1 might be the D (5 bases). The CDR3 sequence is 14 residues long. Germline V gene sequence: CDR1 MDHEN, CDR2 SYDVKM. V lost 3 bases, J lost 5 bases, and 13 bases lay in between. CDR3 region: CASSLSGRGTEAFF. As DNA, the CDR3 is TGTGCCAGCAGTTTGTCCGGACGGGGGACTGAAGCTTTCTTT. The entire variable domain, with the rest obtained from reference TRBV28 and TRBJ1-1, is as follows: DVKVTQSSRYLVKRTGEKVFLECVQDMDHENMFWYRQDPGLGLRLIYFSYDVKMKEKGDIPEGYSVSREKKERFSLILESASTNQTSMYLCASSLSGRGTEAFFGQGTRLTVV.

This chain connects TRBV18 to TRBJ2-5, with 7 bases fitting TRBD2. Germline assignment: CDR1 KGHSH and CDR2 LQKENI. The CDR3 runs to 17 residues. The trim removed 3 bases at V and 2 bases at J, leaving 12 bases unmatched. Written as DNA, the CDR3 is TGTGCCAGCTCACCTCAGCGGGGCCGCGGGGATCAAGAGACCCAGTACTTC. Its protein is CASSPQRGRGDQETQYF.

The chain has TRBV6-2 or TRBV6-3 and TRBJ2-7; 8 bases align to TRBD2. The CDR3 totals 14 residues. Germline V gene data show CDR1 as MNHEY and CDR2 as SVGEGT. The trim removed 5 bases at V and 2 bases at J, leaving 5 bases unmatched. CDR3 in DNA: TGTGCCAGCAGTAGAGCGGGGGCCCCCTACGAGCAGTACTTC. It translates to CASSRAGAPYEQYF.

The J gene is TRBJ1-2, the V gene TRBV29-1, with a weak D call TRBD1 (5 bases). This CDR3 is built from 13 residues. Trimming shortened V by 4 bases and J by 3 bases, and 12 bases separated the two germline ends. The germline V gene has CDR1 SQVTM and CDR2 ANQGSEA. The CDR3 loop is CSVGAQGYYGYTF. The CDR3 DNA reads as TGCAGCGTTGGGGCGCAGGGATACTATGGCTACACCTTC.

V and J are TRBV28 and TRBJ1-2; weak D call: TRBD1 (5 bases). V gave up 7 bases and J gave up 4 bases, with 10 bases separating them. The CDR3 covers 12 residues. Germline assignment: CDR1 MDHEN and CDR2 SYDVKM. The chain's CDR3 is CASTTASYGYTF. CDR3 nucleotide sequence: TGTGCCAGCACGACAGCCTCCTATGGCTACACCTTC.

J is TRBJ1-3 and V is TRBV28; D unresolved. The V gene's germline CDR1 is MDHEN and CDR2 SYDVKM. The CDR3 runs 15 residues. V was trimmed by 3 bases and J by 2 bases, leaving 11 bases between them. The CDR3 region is CASSFPSGAGNTIYF. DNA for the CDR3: TGTGCCAGCAGTTTCCCGTCCGGGGCTGGAAACACCATATATTTT.

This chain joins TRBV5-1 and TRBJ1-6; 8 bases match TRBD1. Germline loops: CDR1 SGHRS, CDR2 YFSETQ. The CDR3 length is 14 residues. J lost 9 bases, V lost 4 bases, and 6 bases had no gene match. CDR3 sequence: CASSQGQGFSPLHF. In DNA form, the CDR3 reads TGCGCCAGCAGCCAAGGACAGGGTTTTTCACCCCTCCACTTT.

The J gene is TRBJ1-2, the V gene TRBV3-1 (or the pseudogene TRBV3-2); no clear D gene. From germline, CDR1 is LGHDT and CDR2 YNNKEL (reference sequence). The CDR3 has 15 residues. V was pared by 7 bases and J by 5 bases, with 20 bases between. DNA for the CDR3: TGTGCCAGCACCCTTCGGGGAGGCGTGGGATATGGCTACACCTTC. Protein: CASTLRGGVGYGYTF.

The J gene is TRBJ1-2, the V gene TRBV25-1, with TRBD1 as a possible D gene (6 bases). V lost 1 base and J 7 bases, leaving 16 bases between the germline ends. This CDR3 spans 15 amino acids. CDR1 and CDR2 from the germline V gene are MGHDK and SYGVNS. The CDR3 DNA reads TGTGCCAGCAGTGAATTCGAGGACAGTTCATCTGGCTACACCTTC. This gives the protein CASSEFEDSSSGYTF.

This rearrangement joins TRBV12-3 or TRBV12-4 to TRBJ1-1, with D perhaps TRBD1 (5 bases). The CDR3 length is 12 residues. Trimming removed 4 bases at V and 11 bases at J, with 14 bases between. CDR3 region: CASSSKGLGAFF. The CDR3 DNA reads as TGTGCCAGCAGTTCGAAGGGGCTAGGGGCTTTCTTT.

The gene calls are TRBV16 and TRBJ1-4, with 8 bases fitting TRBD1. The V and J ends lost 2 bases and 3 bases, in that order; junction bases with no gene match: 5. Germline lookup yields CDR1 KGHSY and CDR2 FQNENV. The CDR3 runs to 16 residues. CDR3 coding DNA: TGTGCCAGCAGCCAAGCCTCAGGGGGCTCTAATGAAAAACTGTTTTTT. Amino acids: CASSQASGGSNEKLFF. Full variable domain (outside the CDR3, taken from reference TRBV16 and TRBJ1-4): GEEVAQTPKHLVRGEGQKAKLYCAPIKGHSYVFWYQQVLKNEFKFLISFQNENVFDETGMPKERFSAKCLPNSPCSLEIQATKLEDSAVYFCASSQASGGSNEKLFFGSGTQLSVL.

The CDR3 is CSAPVGGMGTEAFF. CDR3 DNA: TGCAGCGCCCCGGTGGGAGGGATGGGCACTGAAGCTTTCTTT. The chain combines TRBV29-1 with TRBJ1-1; D call uncertain. The CDR3 runs to 14 residues. Trimming took 7 bases from V and 4 from J, leaving 19 bases between them. The germline V gene has CDR1 SQVTM and CDR2 ANQGSEA.

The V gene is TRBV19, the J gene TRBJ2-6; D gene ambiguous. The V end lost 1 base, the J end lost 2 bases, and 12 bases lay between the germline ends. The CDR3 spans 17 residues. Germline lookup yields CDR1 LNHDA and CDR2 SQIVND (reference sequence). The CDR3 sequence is CASSIGGRITGANVLTF. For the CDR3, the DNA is TGTGCCAGTAGTATAGGAGGCCGCATAACTGGGGCCAACGTCCTGACTTTC.

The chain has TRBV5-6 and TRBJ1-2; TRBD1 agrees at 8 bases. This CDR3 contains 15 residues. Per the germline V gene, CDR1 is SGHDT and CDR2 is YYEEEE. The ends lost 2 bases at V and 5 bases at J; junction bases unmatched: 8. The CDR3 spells CASSLPKTGAYGYTF. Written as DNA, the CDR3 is TGTGCCAGCAGCTTACCTAAGACAGGGGCTTATGGCTACACCTTC.

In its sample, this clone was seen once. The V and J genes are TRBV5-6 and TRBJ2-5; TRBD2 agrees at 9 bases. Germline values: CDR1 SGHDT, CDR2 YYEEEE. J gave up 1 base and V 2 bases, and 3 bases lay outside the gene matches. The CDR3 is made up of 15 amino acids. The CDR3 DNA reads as TGTGCCAGCAGCTTAAGCGGGAGGCCCCAAGAGACCCAGTACTTC. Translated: CASSLSGRPQETQYF.

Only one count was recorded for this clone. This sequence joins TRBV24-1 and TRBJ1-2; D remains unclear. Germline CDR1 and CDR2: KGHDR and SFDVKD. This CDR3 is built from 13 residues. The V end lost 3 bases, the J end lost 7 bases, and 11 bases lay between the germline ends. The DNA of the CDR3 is TGTGCCACCAGTGATCCAACCAACGGTGGCTACACCTTC. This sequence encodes CATSDPTNGGYTF.

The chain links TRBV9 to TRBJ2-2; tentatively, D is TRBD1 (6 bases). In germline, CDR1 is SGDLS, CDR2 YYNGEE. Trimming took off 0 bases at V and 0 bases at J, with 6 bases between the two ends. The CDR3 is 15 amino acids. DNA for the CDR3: TGTGCCAGCAGCGTAGAGGGGGCGAACACCGGGGAGCTGTTTTTT. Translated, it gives CASSVEGANTGELFF.

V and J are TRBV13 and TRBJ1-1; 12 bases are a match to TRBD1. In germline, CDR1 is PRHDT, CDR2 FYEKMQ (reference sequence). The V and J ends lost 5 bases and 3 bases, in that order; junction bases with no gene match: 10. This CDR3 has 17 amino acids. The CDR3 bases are TGTGCCAGCAGCCTACTCCGGGACAGGGGGCAGCACACTGAAGCTTTCTTT. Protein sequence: CASSLLRDRGQHTEAFF.

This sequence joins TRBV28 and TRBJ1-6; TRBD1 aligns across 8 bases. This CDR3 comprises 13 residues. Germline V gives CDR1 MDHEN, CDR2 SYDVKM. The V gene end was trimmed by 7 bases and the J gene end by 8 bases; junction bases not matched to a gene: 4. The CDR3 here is CASTGQAYSPLHF. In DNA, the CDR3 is TGTGCCAGCACGGGACAGGCCTATTCACCCCTCCACTTT.

CDR3 sequence: CASSLQSGLSKDEQFF. The CDR3 nucleotides read TGTGCCAGCAGCCTACAGTCGGGACTCTCCAAGGATGAGCAGTTCTTC. The chain employs TRBV7-2 and TRBJ2-1; the D gene is possibly TRBD2 (6 bases). V lost 5 bases and J lost 8, with 22 bases in between. Germline CDR1 and CDR2: SGHTA and FQGNSA. The CDR3 runs 16 residues.

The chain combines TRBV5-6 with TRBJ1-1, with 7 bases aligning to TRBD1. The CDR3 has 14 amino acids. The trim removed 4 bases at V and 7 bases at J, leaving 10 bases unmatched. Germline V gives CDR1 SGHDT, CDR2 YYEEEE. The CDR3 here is CASSPDRPTREAFF. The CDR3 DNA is TGTGCCAGCAGCCCGGACAGGCCCACACGTGAAGCTTTCTTT.